This entry describes one T cell receptor (beta chain). This entry comes from a study of blood T cell repertoires in COVID-19. Study context: Both acute and convalescent COVID-19 samples were obtained from the United States, Italy and Spain. PBMCs, B-cell-depleted T cells, or T cells were the source of the cDNA or gDNA that made up the material.

The CDR3 loop spans 15 amino acids. Germline assignment: CDR1 SGDLS and CDR2 YYNGEE. Trimming pared 1 base from V and 2 bases from J, leaving 9 bases between. Authors' analysis steps: Estimated nucleated cell counts came from reference gene primer amplification. Sequencing used immunoSEQ multiplex PCR; TCRdb keeps in-frame clones, though not all of them. That table gives V, J and clone size, and the DNA gave D and trimming. The sample comprises some 220,000 clones, 75% to 85% of which are singletons, and over 4.5% rests with the top ten. The chain carries TRBV9 and TRBJ2-2, with a weak D call TRBD1 (6 bases). This clonotype was sampled from a human donor in a cohort sampled during active COVID-19. The sequenced sample consisted of peripheral blood. The CDR3 nucleotides are TGTGCCAGCAGCGTAATAGGGGGTAACACCGGGGAGCTGTTTTTT. It translates to CASSVIGGNTGELFF.